A single sample gave rise to the 8 T cell receptor beta chains below, sequenced in a study of PD-1 blockade in classical Hodgkin lymphoma. The table came from immunoSEQ multiplex PCR; TCRdb's copy has only in-frame clones and leaves some out. Here the sample spans around 53,000 clones, about 76% being singletons. The time point was: cycle 4 day 1 (C4D1), after around six weeks of nivolumab. All the patients suffered relapse after autologous stem cell transplantation, and brentuximab vedotin exposure differed. The sample here was peripheral blood mononuclear cells (PBMCs), taken before the fourth cycle of nivolumab. Receptors originate from a human donor with classical Hodgkin lymphoma.

The chain joins TRBV5-1 to TRBJ1-1, with 12 bases identical to TRBD1. Germline-derived CDR1 and CDR2 are SGHRS and YFSETQ. V shed 4 bases, J shed 5 bases, and the junction held 6 bases outside the gene matches. The CDR3 totals 15 residues. The CDR3 here is CASSPGDRGLTEAFF. For the CDR3, the DNA is TGCGCCAGCAGCCCTGGGGACAGGGGGCTTACTGAAGCTTTCTTT.

The rearrangement uses TRBV2 and TRBJ2-7, with 10 bases that match TRBD1. After removal of 2 bases from V and 5 bases from J, the junction contained 6 bases not matched to a gene. The CDR3 spans 15 residues. Germline values: CDR1 SNHLY, CDR2 FYNNEI. CDR3: CASSETGTGVHEQYF. The CDR3 nucleotides are TGTGCCAGCAGTGAAACCGGGACAGGGGTGCACGAGCAGTACTTC.

This chain connects TRBV19 to TRBJ1-5; D gene unclear. This CDR3 contains 16 residues. Germline V lookup: CDR1 LNHDA, CDR2 SQIVND (reference sequence). Trimming pared 5 bases from V and 1 base from J, leaving 15 bases between. This CDR3 reads CASSVRPGISNQPQHF. In DNA, the CDR3 is TGTGCCAGTAGTGTCCGACCGGGGATCAGCAATCAGCCCCAGCATTTT. The full variable domain, with the rest looked up from reference TRBV19 and TRBJ1-5, is DGGITQSPKYLFRKEGQNVTLSCEQNLNHDAMYWYRQDPGQGLRLIYYSQIVNDFQKGDIAEGYSVSREKKESFPLTVTSAQKNPTAFYLCASSVRPGISNQPQHFGDGTRLSIL.

The chain combines TRBV28 with TRBJ2-6, with D possibly TRBD2 on 5 matching bases. CDR3 length: 13 amino acids. Germline CDR1 reads MDHEN; CDR2 reads SYDVKM. V was clipped by 8 bases and J by 0 bases, with 5 bases between them. CDR3 residues: CASGLSGANVLTF. CDR3 DNA sequence: TGTGCCAGCGGACTCTCTGGGGCCAACGTCCTGACTTTC.

The chain is built from TRBV4-2 and TRBJ2-5; TRBD2 matches at 8 bases. The CDR3 has 17 amino acids. Germline V CDR1 and CDR2: LGHNA, YNFKEQ. After removal of 1 base from V and 2 bases from J, the junction contained 9 bases not matched to a gene. The CDR3, as DNA: TGTGCCAGCAGCCAAGCTACTAGCGGTTTTACGCAAGAGACCCAGTACTTC. It is translated as CASSQATSGFTQETQYF.

This clone was detected a few times. The rearrangement links TRBV29-1 to TRBJ1-2; 7 bases match TRBD1. Trimming removed 3 bases from V and 3 bases from J; junction bases left unmatched: 1. Germline V CDR1 and CDR2: SQVTM, ANQGSEA. This CDR3 has 12 amino acids. CDR3 sequence: CSVDGTDYGYTF. CDR3 in DNA: TGCAGCGTTGACGGGACAGACTATGGCTACACCTTC. Full variable domain (remainder filled in from reference TRBV29-1 and TRBJ1-2): SAVISQKPSRDICQRGTSLTIQCQVDSQVTMMFWYRQQPGQSLTLIATANQGSEATYESGFVIDKFPISRPNLTFSTLTVSNMSPEDSSIYLCSVDGTDYGYTFGSGTRLTVV.

The V and J genes are TRBV14 and TRBJ1-2; D gene unclear. The CDR3 loop spans 12 amino acids. The germline CDR1 and CDR2 sequences are SGHDN and FVKESK. Trimming removed 0 bases at V and 8 bases at J, with 7 bases between. DNA for the CDR3: TGTGCCAGCAGCCAAGAGGAGAAAGGCTACACCTTC. This gives the protein CASSQEEKGYTF.

This chain links TRBV10-3 with TRBJ2-1, with 8 bases fitting TRBD2. The CDR3 sequence is 15 residues long. After removal of 5 bases from V and 2 bases from J, the junction contained 5 bases not matched to a gene. Per the germline V gene, CDR1 is ENHRY and CDR2 is SYGVKD. In nucleotides, the CDR3 is TGTGCCATCAGTCCTCGGGAGGGCCCCTACAATGAGCAGTTCTTC. It encodes CAISPREGPYNEQFF.